Listed here are 29 T cell receptor beta chains from one sample, sequenced in a study of blood T cells in healthy people across ages. Combining a sample-barcoded 5' primer with a J-beta primer mix, a second PCR ran for roughly 6 to 12 cycles. Via MiXCR, TCRdb re-called the 5' RACE reads, giving one row per CDR3 protein. The data hold 1.4 million or so distinct CDR3 sequences, with approximately 39% observed a single time. The sequenced sample consisted of blood. These TCRs come from a woman aged 18-29 years in good health.

This chain uses TRBV7-2 with TRBJ2-1; 15 positions agree with TRBD2. J was trimmed by 2 bases and V by 3 bases; bases with no gene match: 2. The germline V gene has CDR1 SGHTA and CDR2 FQGNSA. This CDR3 comprises 17 residues. The CDR3 coding sequence is TGTGCCAGCAGCTTCGGGACTAGCGGGGGGACCTACAATGAGCAGTTCTTC. Amino acid sequence: CASSFGTSGGTYNEQFF.

The J gene is TRBJ2-3, the V gene TRBV5-1; 7 nucleotides match TRBD2. Trimming took 4 bases from V and 1 from J; bases not matched to a gene: 6. This CDR3 contains 15 residues. Germline CDR1 reads SGHRS; CDR2 reads YFSETQ. The CDR3 region is CASSARLARTDTQYF. The CDR3 DNA reads TGCGCCAGCAGCGCCAGACTAGCTCGCACAGATACGCAGTATTTT.

V is TRBV7-2 and J is TRBJ2-5, with D maybe TRBD1 (6 bases). The V end lost 5 bases, the J end lost 4 bases, and 14 bases lay between the germline ends. Germline CDR1 is SGHTA and CDR2 is FQGNSA. The CDR3 has 14 residues. The CDR3 reads CASSALQGRETQYF. The CDR3 DNA reads as TGTGCCAGCAGCGCACTGCAGGGGCGAGAGACCCAGTACTTC.

This clonotype was observed a few times. This chain connects TRBV11-2 to TRBJ2-1, with TRBD2 matching over 15 bases. The V gene end was trimmed by 2 bases and the J gene end by 5 bases; junction bases not matched to a gene: 4. Germline CDR1 SGHAT, CDR2 FQNNGV. This CDR3 comprises 17 residues. The CDR3 loop reads CASSLQGLAGGHNEQFF. CDR3 nucleotide sequence: TGTGCCAGCAGCTTACAAGGACTAGCGGGGGGGCACAATGAGCAGTTCTTC.

The chain combines TRBV30 with TRBJ1-2, with D possibly matching TRBD1 (5 bases). V dropped 0 bases and J dropped 7 bases, with 9 bases sitting between them. Germline V gene data show CDR1 as GTSNPN and CDR2 as SVGIG (reference sequence). CDR3 length equals 12 residues. CDR3: CAWSVRGRGYTF. As DNA, the CDR3 is TGTGCCTGGAGTGTGAGGGGACGTGGCTACACCTTC.

This clonotype has a count of ten or more. The V call is TRBV7-2, the J call TRBJ2-2; D gene unclear. This CDR3 region has 13 residues. Germline assignment: CDR1 SGHTA and CDR2 FQGNSA. V was clipped by 1 base and J by 5 bases, with 5 bases between them. The CDR3: CASSLEPTGELFF. The CDR3 nucleotides read TGTGCCAGCAGCTTAGAACCAACCGGGGAGCTGTTTTTT.

This clonotype was seen more than once but under ten times. This chain links TRBV12-3 or TRBV12-4 with TRBJ2-7; 9 nucleotides match TRBD2. The CDR3 runs to 14 residues. The junction had 12 bases not matched to a gene; V was cut back by 6 bases and J by 9 bases. The CDR3 DNA reads TGTGCCAGCAGCTCTAGCGGGGTCGCGGCGACGCAGTACTTC. Residues: CASSSSGVAATQYF.

This clonotype was observed a few times. This chain uses TRBV12-3 or TRBV12-4 with TRBJ1-1, with D unclear. The CDR3 runs 13 residues. The V end was cut by 5 bases, the J end by 4 bases, with 11 bases between. Written as DNA, the CDR3 is TGTGCCAGCAGTCCGGGAACCCCCACTGAAGCTTTCTTT. Its protein is CASSPGTPTEAFF.

The V gene is TRBV6-5, the J gene TRBJ1-1; D is uncertain. CDR1 is MNHEY, CDR2 SVGAGI, per germline. The length of the CDR3 is 13 residues. The V end was cut by 6 bases, the J end by 3 bases, with 11 bases between. The chain's CDR3 is CASSDGVHTEAFF. The CDR3 DNA follows: TGTGCCAGCAGCGACGGGGTTCACACTGAAGCTTTCTTT.

V and J are TRBV6-6 and TRBJ2-1; D not certain. The germline gives CDR1 MNHNY, CDR2 SVGAGI (reference sequence). V was shortened by 7 bases and J by 6 bases, with 16 bases between the two germline ends. The CDR3 loop spans 14 amino acids. CDR3 nucleotide sequence: TGTGCCAGCACCGGGTCTCCGGTGGGCAATGAGCAGTTCTTC. Protein product: CASTGSPVGNEQFF.

This clonotype was detected only a few times. This chain links TRBV11-2 with TRBJ1-2, with D perhaps matching TRBD1 (5 bases). The germline V and J ends were trimmed by 4 bases and 7 bases, with 16 bases remaining between them. CDR3 length: 14 residues. Looked up from germline, CDR1 is SGHAT and CDR2 is FQNNGV. CDR3 nucleotides: TGTGCCAGCAGCTCTAGCTTTGGGGGAGGTGGCTACACCTTC. Translated, it gives CASSSSFGGGGYTF.

The rearrangement joins TRBV4-3 to TRBJ1-5; unclear D gene. The CDR3 is 13 residues long. V was shortened by 4 bases and J by 5 bases, with 9 bases between the two germline ends. Germline V gene data show CDR1 as LGHNA and CDR2 as YSLEER. CDR3 nucleotide sequence: TGCGCCAGCAGCCTCGCATGGGATCAGCCCCAGCATTTT. Translation gives CASSLAWDQPQHF.

The J gene is TRBJ2-3, the V gene TRBV5-1; 9 positions match TRBD2. This CDR3 region has 15 residues. Germline CDR1 SGHRS, CDR2 YFSETQ. J gave up 2 bases and V 3 bases, and 4 bases lay outside the gene matches. CDR3 sequence: CASSSLAGFTDTQYF. CDR3 DNA: TGCGCCAGCAGCTCCCTAGCGGGGTTCACAGATACGCAGTATTTT.

This clonotype has a handful of counts. The rearrangement links TRBV4-2 to TRBJ2-1; 9 bases are a match to TRBD2. V was clipped by 2 bases and J by 2 bases; unmatched bases: 4. Per germline, CDR1 LGHNA and CDR2 YNFKEQ. The CDR3 length is 16 residues. CDR3 sequence: CASSQRPSGTYNEQFF. The CDR3 coding sequence is TGTGCCAGCAGCCAAAGACCTAGCGGGACCTACAATGAGCAGTTCTTC.

The chain couples TRBV7-9 to TRBJ2-1; the D gene is possibly TRBD2 (6 bases). V was trimmed by 1 base and J by 9 bases, leaving 13 bases between them. This CDR3 has 14 amino acids. CDR1 and CDR2 from the germline V gene are SEHNR and FQNEAQ (reference sequence). As DNA, the CDR3 is TGTGCCAGCAGCTTAGTCGGCGGAGGGACTGAGCAGTTCTTC. It is translated as CASSLVGGGTEQFF.

This clonotype was counted only a few times. This rearrangement joins TRBV4-1 to TRBJ1-2; a possible D gene is TRBD1 (5 bases). The V and J ends lost 0 bases and 4 bases respectively, with 12 bases between them. The CDR3 spans 15 residues. Per germline, CDR1 MGHRA and CDR2 YSYEKL. The CDR3 nucleotides are TGCGCCAGCAGCCAAGAAGCGGGGGGTGGCTATGGCTACACCTTC. Protein sequence: CASSQEAGGGYGYTF.

This sequence joins TRBV29-1 and TRBJ2-5; 12 bases are a match to TRBD2. V lost 4 bases, J lost 1 base, and 7 bases stayed unmatched. The CDR3 length is 16 residues. Germline V CDR1 and CDR2: SQVTM, ANQGSEA. Here the CDR3 reads CSVGTSGDPFQETQYF. The DNA for the CDR3 is TGCAGCGTTGGGACTAGCGGGGATCCTTTCCAAGAGACCCAGTACTTC.

The rearrangement uses TRBV18 and TRBJ1-3; D is uncertain. Germline CDR1 is KGHSH and CDR2 is LQKENI. The germline V and J ends were trimmed by 2 bases and 0 bases, with 11 bases remaining between them. The CDR3 runs 16 residues. The chain's CDR3 is CASSPNPGSSGNTIYF. CDR3 DNA sequence: TGTGCCAGCTCACCAAATCCGGGAAGCTCTGGAAACACCATATATTTT.

This clonotype was picked up a small number of times. The V call is TRBV29-1, the J call TRBJ2-7; D gene ambiguous. Trimming removed 7 bases at V and 7 bases at J, with 14 bases between. Germline lookup yields CDR1 SQVTM and CDR2 ANQGSEA. The CDR3 runs 11 residues. The CDR3 DNA follows: TGCAGCGCGTTGGGTGGAGTGGAGCAGTACTTC. Protein product: CSALGGVEQYF.

V is TRBV12-3 or TRBV12-4 and J is TRBJ2-1, with TRBD2 identical over 11 bases. CDR3 length equals 16 residues. With 5 bases clipped from V and 7 bases from J, the junction kept 10 bases outside the gene matches. The CDR3 DNA reads TGTGCCAGCAGTAACGGACTAGCGGGTGTATGGAATGAGCAGTTCTTC. This codes for CASSNGLAGVWNEQFF.

The CDR3 loop reads CASSPLDRDYSPLHF. In DNA form, the CDR3 reads TGTGCCAGCAGCCCGTTGGACAGAGATTATTCACCCCTCCACTTT. This sequence joins TRBV3-1 and TRBJ1-6; possible D gene TRBD1, 6 bases. The length of the CDR3 is 15 residues. Trimming shortened V by 4 bases and J by 8 bases, and 15 bases separated the two germline ends. Per germline, CDR1 LGHDT and CDR2 YNNKEL (reference sequence).

The table lists this clonotype with a few counts. This chain links TRBV7-9 with TRBJ2-7; 7 bases match TRBD1. J lost 3 bases, V lost 1 base, and 6 bases had no gene match. Looked up from germline, CDR1 is SEHNR and CDR2 is FQNEAQ (reference sequence). The CDR3 covers 15 residues. As DNA, the CDR3 is TGTGCCAGCAGCTTAGGGACAGGACCTAACTACGAGCAGTACTTC. The encoded protein is CASSLGTGPNYEQYF.

The gene calls are TRBV3-1 and TRBJ2-1; tentatively, D is TRBD2 (7 bases). Germline V gives CDR1 LGHDT, CDR2 YNNKEL (reference sequence). This CDR3 is built from 16 residues. Trimming removed 2 bases at V and 4 bases at J, with 15 bases between. CDR3 sequence reads: CASSQRGGGGYNEQFF. CDR3 bases: TGTGCCAGCAGCCAAAGGGGGGGGGGCGGATACAATGAGCAGTTCTTC.

The rearrangement links TRBV7-2 to TRBJ2-1; 12 bases agree with TRBD2. This CDR3 is built from 16 residues. J was trimmed by 6 bases and V by 2 bases; bases with no gene match: 5. Germline CDR1 and CDR2: SGHTA and FQGNSA. CDR3 nucleotide sequence: TGTGCCAGCAGCTTACCCCCGGGACTAGCGGGCAATGAGCAGTTCTTC. Protein sequence: CASSLPPGLAGNEQFF. Full variable domain (outside the CDR3, taken from reference TRBV7-2 and TRBJ2-1): GAGVSQSPSNKVTEKGKDVELRCDPISGHTALYWYRQSLGQGLEFLIYFQGNSAPDKSGLPSDRFSAERTGGSVSTLTIQRTQQEDSAVYLCASSLPPGLAGNEQFFGPGTRLTVL.

This clonotype appeared once. This rearrangement joins TRBV27 to TRBJ2-7; D is ambiguous. Germline CDR1 is MNHEY and CDR2 is SMNVEV (reference sequence). The CDR3 loop spans 14 amino acids. The V and J ends lost 3 bases and 1 base respectively, with 10 bases between them. In DNA, the CDR3 is TGTGCCAGCAGTTTTTCAAGCGATTCCTACGAGCAGTACTTC. Its protein product is CASSFSSDSYEQYF.

The chain employs TRBV11-2 and TRBJ1-4; D gene ambiguous. The CDR3 is 16 residues long. CDR1 is SGHAT and CDR2 is FQNNGV in the germline V gene. Trimming took 4 bases from V and 6 from J, leaving 18 bases between them. CDR3 region: CASSSAGGRRDEKLFF. The CDR3, as DNA: TGTGCCAGCAGCTCTGCGGGCGGACGGCGAGATGAAAAACTGTTTTTT.

The chain links TRBV9 to TRBJ2-7; 9 positions agree with TRBD2. Germline V CDR1 and CDR2: SGDLS, YYNGEE. J lost 4 bases, V lost 4 bases, and 12 bases had no gene match. The CDR3 has 16 amino acids. The CDR3, as DNA: TGTGCCAGCAGCCCCTACGAGACTAGCGGTACTTACGAGCAGTACTTC. It yields the protein CASSPYETSGTYEQYF.

This clonotype was found a few times. The J gene is TRBJ2-1, the V gene TRBV5-1; the D call may be TRBD1 or TRBD2 (5 bases each). V lost 2 bases and J lost 8, with 17 bases in between. The CDR3 has 15 amino acids. CDR1 is SGHRS and CDR2 is YFSETQ in the germline V gene. CDR3: CASSFGASLYDEQFF. The DNA of the CDR3 is TGCGCCAGCAGCTTCGGGGCTAGTTTATACGATGAGCAGTTCTTC. Supplemented by reference TRBV5-1 and TRBJ2-1, the full variable domain reads KAGVTQTPRYLIKTRGQQVTLSCSPISGHRSVSWYQQTPGQGLQFLFEYFSETQRNKGNFPGRFSGRQFSNSRSEMNVSTLELGDSALYLCASSFGASLYDEQFFGPGTRLTVL.

The count of this clonotype is one. J is TRBJ1-1 and V is TRBV7-9; D is possibly TRBD1 (6 bases). The CDR3 contains 14 residues. CDR1 is SEHNR, CDR2 FQNEAQ, per germline (reference sequence). V was cut by 5 bases and J by 2 bases, with 12 bases left in between. The CDR3 protein is CASSQHRVNTEAFF. The CDR3 nucleotides are TGTGCCAGCAGCCAACACAGGGTAAACACTGAAGCTTTCTTT.